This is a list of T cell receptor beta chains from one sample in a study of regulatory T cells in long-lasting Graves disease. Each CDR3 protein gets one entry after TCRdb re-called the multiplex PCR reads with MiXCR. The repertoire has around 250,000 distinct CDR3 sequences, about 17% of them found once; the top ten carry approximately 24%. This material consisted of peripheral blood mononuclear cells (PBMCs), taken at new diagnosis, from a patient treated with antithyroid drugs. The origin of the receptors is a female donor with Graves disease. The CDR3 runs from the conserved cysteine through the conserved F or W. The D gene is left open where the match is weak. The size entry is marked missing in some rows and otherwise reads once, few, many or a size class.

CDR3nt: TGTGCCACCAGTGATTTGTACGGGGGGGGGGAGACCCAGTACTTC
CDR3aa: CATSDLYGGGETQYF
abundance: many
v_gene: TRBV24-1
d_gene: TRBD2
j_gene: TRBJ2-5

CDR3nt: TGCAGCGCCTGGACAGGTCCGAGTTATGGCTACACCTTC
CDR3aa: CSAWTGPSYGYTF
abundance: many
v_gene: TRBV29-1
d_gene: TRBD1
j_gene: TRBJ1-2

CDR3nt: TGTGCCAGCAGTTTAGTGTCTAGCGGGAGTGGAGATACGCAGTATTTT
CDR3aa: CASSLVSSGSGDTQYF
abundance: many
v_gene: TRBV27
d_gene: TRBD2
j_gene: TRBJ2-3

CDR3nt: TGTGCCACCAGCAGTTCCCGGACAGGGGTATACGAGCAGTACTTC
CDR3aa: CATSSSRTGVYEQYF
abundance: many
v_gene: TRBV15
d_gene: TRBD1
j_gene: TRBJ2-7

CDR3nt: TGTGCCAGTAGTTCCCGAGCGGGAGCGGGAGAGACCCAGTACTTC
CDR3aa: CASSSRAGAGETQYF
abundance: many
v_gene: TRBV19
d_gene: TRBD2
j_gene: TRBJ2-5

CDR3nt: TGTGCCAGCAGTTCGACTCGGGGGGATGAGCAGTTCTTC
CDR3aa: CASSSTRGDEQFF
abundance: many
v_gene: TRBV12-3/TRBV12-4
d_gene: TRBD2
j_gene: TRBJ2-1

CDR3nt: TGTGCCAGCTCATCGTCCCCTACTAATGAAAAACTGTTTTTT
CDR3aa: CASSSSPTNEKLFF
abundance: many
v_gene: TRBV18
d_gene: NA
j_gene: TRBJ1-4

CDR3nt: TGTGCCAGCAGCCTCATCCCGGGTTTGGAGCTGTTTTTT
CDR3aa: CASSLIPGLELFF
abundance: many
v_gene: TRBV3-1
d_gene: NA
j_gene: TRBJ2-2

CDR3nt: TGTGCCAGCAGCGGCACGGGGGACTACAATGAGCAGTTCTTC
CDR3aa: CASSGTGDYNEQFF
abundance: many
v_gene: TRBV11-3
d_gene: NA
j_gene: TRBJ2-1

CDR3nt: TGTGCCAGCAGTTTACTGACAGGGGGCGGAGCTTTCTTT
CDR3aa: CASSLLTGGGAFF
abundance: NA
v_gene: TRBV28
d_gene: TRBD1
j_gene: TRBJ1-1

CDR3nt: TGTGCCATCAGTGATTTGACGAACACCGGGGAGCTGTTTTTT
CDR3aa: CAISDLTNTGELFF
abundance: many
v_gene: TRBV10-3
d_gene: NA
j_gene: TRBJ2-2

CDR3nt: TGTGCCAGTAGTATAATGGGGGGGAATGAGCAGTTCTTC
CDR3aa: CASSIMGGNEQFF
abundance: NA
v_gene: TRBV19
d_gene: TRBD2
j_gene: TRBJ2-1

CDR3nt: TGTGCCAGCAGCGGAGGGCCGGGTGAGACCCAGTACTTC
CDR3aa: CASSGGPGETQYF
abundance: many
v_gene: TRBV9
d_gene: NA
j_gene: TRBJ2-5

CDR3nt: TGTGCCAGCAGCTTAGCTCCGCCCTTTAATGAAAAACTGTTTTTT
CDR3aa: CASSLAPPFNEKLFF
abundance: many
v_gene: TRBV7-8
d_gene: NA
j_gene: TRBJ1-4

CDR3nt: TGTGCCAGCTCACCAGGTAGCGGGAGGAACAATGAGCAGTTCTTC
CDR3aa: CASSPGSGRNNEQFF
abundance: many
v_gene: TRBV18
d_gene: TRBD2
j_gene: TRBJ2-1

CDR3nt: TGTGCCAGCAGTTACACCCGGACAGGGGAAAAAGAAAAACTGTTTTTT
CDR3aa: CASSYTRTGEKEKLFF
abundance: many
v_gene: TRBV6-5
d_gene: TRBD1
j_gene: TRBJ1-4

CDR3nt: TGTGCCAGCAGCCAAGATGACGGGAGCGAGCAGTTCTTC
CDR3aa: CASSQDDGSEQFF
abundance: many
v_gene: TRBV3-1
d_gene: NA
j_gene: TRBJ2-1

CDR3nt: TGTGCCAGCTCACGTTCCCCCGGGGAGACCCAGTACTTC
CDR3aa: CASSRSPGETQYF
abundance: many
v_gene: TRBV18
d_gene: NA
j_gene: TRBJ2-5

CDR3nt: TGTGCCAGCACCTCGTCGAGGAACACCATATATTTT
CDR3aa: CASTSSRNTIYF
abundance: many
v_gene: TRBV11-3
d_gene: NA
j_gene: TRBJ1-3

CDR3nt: TGCGCCAGCAGTGAGGCGACAGGCTACGAGCAGTACTTC
CDR3aa: CASSEATGYEQYF
abundance: many
v_gene: TRBV10-1
d_gene: NA
j_gene: TRBJ2-7

CDR3nt: TGTGCCAGCAGTTTAGGTTGGCGGGAGGCCCCGGGGGAGCAGTTCTTC
CDR3aa: CASSLGWREAPGEQFF
abundance: many
v_gene: TRBV27
d_gene: TRBD2
j_gene: TRBJ2-1

CDR3nt: TGTGCCAGTAGTTCGCCGGCGACAGGGGCGGACTACGAGCAGTACTTC
CDR3aa: CASSSPATGADYEQYF
abundance: many
v_gene: TRBV19
d_gene: TRBD1
j_gene: TRBJ2-7

CDR3nt: TGTGCCAGCAGTTTGTGGGGAGGTCAGCCCCAGCATTTT
CDR3aa: CASSLWGGQPQHF
abundance: many
v_gene: TRBV12-3/TRBV12-4
d_gene: NA
j_gene: TRBJ1-5

CDR3nt: TGCAGTGGGACTAGCGGGAGGGCCGGGTACGAGCAGTACTTC
CDR3aa: CSGTSGRAGYEQYF
abundance: NA
v_gene: TRBV20-1
d_gene: TRBD2
j_gene: TRBJ2-7

CDR3nt: TGTGCCACCAGCAGGGCTAGCGGGATGGGGGGCGAGCAGTACTTC
CDR3aa: CATSRASGMGGEQYF
abundance: few
v_gene: TRBV15
d_gene: TRBD2
j_gene: TRBJ2-7

CDR3nt: TGTGCCAGCAGTGAAAAGGAAGCGGGAGGGGCCGGGGGCGAGCAGTACTTC
CDR3aa: CASSEKEAGGAGGEQYF
abundance: NA
v_gene: TRBV2
d_gene: TRBD2
j_gene: TRBJ2-7

CDR3nt: TGTGCCAGCAGTTACTCGGCGCGAGCCATGAACACTGAAGCTTTCTTT
CDR3aa: CASSYSARAMNTEAFF
abundance: many
v_gene: TRBV6-5
d_gene: NA
j_gene: TRBJ1-1

CDR3nt: TGCAGCGTTGAATCAAGGCAGGTCCGTGGCTACACCTTC
CDR3aa: CSVESRQVRGYTF
abundance: many
v_gene: TRBV29-1
d_gene: NA
j_gene: TRBJ1-2

CDR3nt: TGTGCCAGCAGCTCCGAGTGGCACCAGCCCCAGCATTTT
CDR3aa: CASSSEWHQPQHF
abundance: many
v_gene: TRBV7-2
d_gene: NA
j_gene: TRBJ1-5

CDR3nt: TGTGCCAGCAGCTCCTCCTCAGAGGGTTATGGCTACACCTTC
CDR3aa: CASSSSSEGYGYTF
abundance: few
v_gene: TRBV7-2
d_gene: NA
j_gene: TRBJ1-2

CDR3nt: TGTGCCAGCAGCTTAGTTTGGGAAACCGGGGAGCTGTTTTTT
CDR3aa: CASSLVWETGELFF
abundance: many
v_gene: TRBV7-9
d_gene: NA
j_gene: TRBJ2-2

CDR3nt: TGTGCCAGCAGCCAATCAGTGGGCCTCTACGAGCAGTACTTC
CDR3aa: CASSQSVGLYEQYF
abundance: few
v_gene: TRBV14
d_gene: NA
j_gene: TRBJ2-7

CDR3nt: TGTGCCAGCAGTTACGGGGGCCTAGCGGTAGCCAAAAACATTCAGTACTTC
CDR3aa: CASSYGGLAVAKNIQYF
abundance: few
v_gene: TRBV6-5
d_gene: NA
j_gene: TRBJ2-4

CDR3nt: TGTGCCAGTAGTGGGGACAGGGGCTACAATGAGCAGTTCTTC
CDR3aa: CASSGDRGYNEQFF
abundance: NA
v_gene: TRBV19
d_gene: TRBD1
j_gene: TRBJ2-1

CDR3nt: TGTGCCACCAATGCCGGGACAGGGGCCGACACCGGGGAGCTGTTTTTT
CDR3aa: CATNAGTGADTGELFF
abundance: many
v_gene: TRBV24-1
d_gene: TRBD1
j_gene: TRBJ2-2

CDR3nt: TGTGCCAGCAGTTCCCAGGGCGCCCTAGATACGCAGTATTTT
CDR3aa: CASSSQGALDTQYF
abundance: many
v_gene: TRBV6-2/TRBV6-3
d_gene: NA
j_gene: TRBJ2-3

CDR3nt: TGTGCCAGCAGCATGACCTATGGTAGAGCGGGAAATGAGCAGTTCTTC
CDR3aa: CASSMTYGRAGNEQFF
abundance: many
v_gene: TRBV11-2
d_gene: TRBD2
j_gene: TRBJ2-1

CDR3nt: TGTGCCAGCAGTTCGGGACAGGGTGACACCGGGGAGCTGTTTTTT
CDR3aa: CASSSGQGDTGELFF
abundance: many
v_gene: TRBV12-3/TRBV12-4
d_gene: TRBD1
j_gene: TRBJ2-2

CDR3nt: TGTGCCAGCAGTCGAAACAGGGAAGGGCTCGAAAAACTGTTTTTT
CDR3aa: CASSRNREGLEKLFF
abundance: NA
v_gene: TRBV5-5
d_gene: NA
j_gene: TRBJ1-4

CDR3nt: TGTGCCAGCAGCTCCTTAGCGGCAGATACGCAGTATTTT
CDR3aa: CASSSLAADTQYF
abundance: many
v_gene: TRBV7-3
d_gene: NA
j_gene: TRBJ2-3

CDR3nt: TGTGCCAGCAGTCCCCGCGAGAACTACGAGCAGTACTTC
CDR3aa: CASSPRENYEQYF
abundance: few
v_gene: TRBV27
d_gene: NA
j_gene: TRBJ2-7

CDR3nt: TGTGCCTGGAGTTTCACCGGGGCCTCTGGAAACACCATATATTTT
CDR3aa: CAWSFTGASGNTIYF
abundance: many
v_gene: TRBV30
d_gene: NA
j_gene: TRBJ1-3

CDR3nt: TGTGCCAGCTCACCACCGGGGACAGGGGTTTCACCCCTCCACTTT
CDR3aa: CASSPPGTGVSPLHF
abundance: many
v_gene: TRBV18
d_gene: TRBD1
j_gene: TRBJ1-6

CDR3nt: TGTGCCAGCAGTTTATTGGGGACAGGGGCCTACAATGAGCAGTTCTTC
CDR3aa: CASSLLGTGAYNEQFF
abundance: many
v_gene: TRBV28
d_gene: TRBD1
j_gene: TRBJ2-1

CDR3nt: TGTGCCAGCAGCACCTATAGGGGCGGTTACTATGGCTACACCTTC
CDR3aa: CASSTYRGGYYGYTF
abundance: NA
v_gene: TRBV7-2
d_gene: NA
j_gene: TRBJ1-2

CDR3nt: TGTGCCAGCAGCCAAGAGTGGCCGGAGGATAATGAAAAACTGTTTTTT
CDR3aa: CASSQEWPEDNEKLFF
abundance: NA
v_gene: TRBV3-1
d_gene: NA
j_gene: TRBJ1-4

CDR3nt: TGTGCCAGTAGTCTAACTAGCGAAAACACCGGGGAGCTGTTTTTT
CDR3aa: CASSLTSENTGELFF
abundance: many
v_gene: TRBV19
d_gene: TRBD2
j_gene: TRBJ2-2

CDR3nt: TGTGCCAGCGCCCGGACTAGCGGGGGATTCGATGAGCAGTTCTTC
CDR3aa: CASARTSGGFDEQFF
abundance: many
v_gene: TRBV6-1
d_gene: TRBD2
j_gene: TRBJ2-1

CDR3nt: TGTGCCAGCAGGAGACAGGGGGGAAATCAGCCCCAGCATTTT
CDR3aa: CASRRQGGNQPQHF
abundance: many
v_gene: TRBV12-3/TRBV12-4
d_gene: TRBD1
j_gene: TRBJ1-5

CDR3nt: TGCAGTGCTAGAGATGGAGACGAGGCGACAGATACGCAGTATTTT
CDR3aa: CSARDGDEATDTQYF
abundance: many
v_gene: TRBV20-1
d_gene: NA
j_gene: TRBJ2-3

CDR3nt: TGTGCCAGCTCACTGCCCGGGAAGAGCAATGAGCAGTTCTTC
CDR3aa: CASSLPGKSNEQFF
abundance: many
v_gene: TRBV18
d_gene: NA
j_gene: TRBJ2-1

CDR3nt: TGCAGTGCGCAACCACTAGCGGGTGGCACCGGGGAGCTGTTTTTT
CDR3aa: CSAQPLAGGTGELFF
abundance: NA
v_gene: TRBV20-1
d_gene: TRBD2
j_gene: TRBJ2-2

CDR3nt: TGTGCCAGCAGAATACAGGGAAGAGGGGACACTGAAGCTTTCTTT
CDR3aa: CASRIQGRGDTEAFF
abundance: many
v_gene: TRBV2
d_gene: NA
j_gene: TRBJ1-1

CDR3nt: TGTGCCAGCAGAGCTACGACAGGATGGGGCACTGAAGCTTTCTTT
CDR3aa: CASRATTGWGTEAFF
abundance: many
v_gene: TRBV7-2
d_gene: NA
j_gene: TRBJ1-1

CDR3nt: TGTGCCAGCAGTTACTCGCCCCCGGGCCGGGGAGCTTACGAGCAGTACTTC
CDR3aa: CASSYSPPGRGAYEQYF
abundance: many
v_gene: TRBV6-5
d_gene: NA
j_gene: TRBJ2-7

CDR3nt: TGTGCCAGCAGCTTTTGGACGGGACCCAATGAGCAGTTCTTC
CDR3aa: CASSFWTGPNEQFF
abundance: many
v_gene: TRBV5-5
d_gene: NA
j_gene: TRBJ2-1

CDR3nt: TGTGCCAGCAGTTCAGGGGGGTACCGTGAAAAACTGTTTTTT
CDR3aa: CASSSGGYREKLFF
abundance: many
v_gene: TRBV27
d_gene: TRBD1
j_gene: TRBJ1-4

CDR3nt: TGTGCCAGCAGTTTATCGAGGGCACCCCGGGCGTGGAACACTGAAGCTTTCTTT
CDR3aa: CASSLSRAPRAWNTEAFF
abundance: many
v_gene: TRBV27
d_gene: NA
j_gene: TRBJ1-1

CDR3nt: TGTGCCAGCAGGGAGAGCACAGATACGCAGTATTTT
CDR3aa: CASRESTDTQYF
abundance: many
v_gene: TRBV2
d_gene: NA
j_gene: TRBJ2-3